This T cell receptor (beta chain) was recorded in a study of blood T cell repertoires in COVID-19. Overall study context: Specimens from acute and convalescent COVID-19 originated in the United States, Italy and Spain.

V dropped 4 bases and J dropped 5 bases, with 17 bases sitting between them. Germline V CDR1 and CDR2: GTSNPN, SVGIG (reference sequence). The CDR3 covers 14 residues. In the authors' workflow: Researchers report that nucleated cell counts were estimated from reference gene primer amplification. Using immunoSEQ multiplex PCR, the repertoire was profiled, and TCRdb retains in-frame clones only, with some absent. Clone size and V and J calls were adopted from that table, with D and trimming inferred from the DNA. The table has about 180,000 clones, approximately 83% seen once. What was sequenced was peripheral blood. The chain couples TRBV30 to TRBJ1-2, with a weak D call TRBD1 (6 bases). This receptor was identified in a man in his forties or fifties with active or convalescent COVID-19. The CDR3 region has the DNA TGTGCCTGGATCGGACAGCTCGAACTTTATGGCTACACCTTC. This codes for CAWIGQLELYGYTF.